This T cell receptor (beta chain) was recorded in a study of T cells in Graves' hyperthyroidism and ophthalmopathy. The source material, RNA transcripts, was used to amplify TCR beta CDR3 regions. HTBI primers were employed in a first-round RT-PCR of the TCR CDR3. TCRdb called the multiplex PCR reads again in MiXCR, with one record for every CDR3 protein. The data contain 45,000 or so distinct CDR3 sequences, 49% of them seen just once; the ten biggest clones take up 30% to 35%. Study-wide points: Most expanded thyroid clonotypes above 0.001 recurred in blood.

For this clonotype: Antigen: not known.

Patients between 18 and 65 years old had hyperthyroidism, newly diagnosed and lasting under 2 months. Lactation, pregnancy, other autoimmune disease or uncontrolled infection led to exclusion of patients. Together with thyroid ultrasound, orbital computed tomography, serum thyroxine and TRAb, clinical symptoms were used for diagnoses. CDR3 length equals 17 residues. V dropped 5 bases and J dropped 5; count of bases not matched to a gene: 12. The V gene's germline CDR1 is DFQATT and CDR2 SNEGSKA (reference sequence). The sample consisted of peripheral blood or thyroid tissue (not recorded which). This TCR came from a woman between 50 and 59 years old with Graves' hyperthyroidism. This chain uses TRBV20-1 with TRBJ2-7, with 16 bases matching TRBD2. CDR3 sequence (DNA): TGCAGTGCTGTTGCCGGGACTAGCGGGAGGGCCGGAGACGAGCAGTACTTC. As protein: CSAVAGTSGRAGDEQYF.